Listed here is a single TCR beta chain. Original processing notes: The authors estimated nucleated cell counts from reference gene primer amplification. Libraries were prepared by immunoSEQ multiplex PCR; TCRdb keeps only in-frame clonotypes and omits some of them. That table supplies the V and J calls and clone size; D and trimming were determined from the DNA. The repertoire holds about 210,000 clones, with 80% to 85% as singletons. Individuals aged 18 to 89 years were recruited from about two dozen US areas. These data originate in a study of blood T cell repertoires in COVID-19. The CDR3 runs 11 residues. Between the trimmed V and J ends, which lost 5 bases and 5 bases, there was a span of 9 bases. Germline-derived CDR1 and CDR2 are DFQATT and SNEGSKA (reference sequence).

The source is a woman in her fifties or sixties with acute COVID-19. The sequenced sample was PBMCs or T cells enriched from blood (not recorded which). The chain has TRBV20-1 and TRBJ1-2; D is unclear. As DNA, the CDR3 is TGCAGTGCTCGTCCTGTTTATGGCTACACCTTC. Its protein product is CSARPVYGYTF.